This is a list of T cell receptor beta chains from one sample in a study of shared clonotypes between healthy human individuals. TCRdb's table, derived via immunoSEQ multiplex PCR, lists solely in-frame clones and lacks some. The sample includes a few hundred thousand clones, 95% to 98% of them seen just once. Sample: naive CD4+ T cells sorted from blood. The receptors come from a young woman in good health. Each CDR3 is given with its conserved first and last residue. D genes are given only for firm matches. Not all rows give a size; the values are once, few, many and, for expanded clones, a class.

d_gene,j_gene,v_gene,abundance,CDR3nt,CDR3aa
TRBD2,TRBJ2-7,TRBV7-6,NA,TGTGCCAGCAGCACCCGGACTAGCGGGAACTACGAGCAGTACTTC,CASSTRTSGNYEQYF
NA,TRBJ2-3,TRBV7-2,NA,TGTGCCAGCAGCTTAGGTGGGACTCAGGGAGCGGATTTT,CASSLGGTQGADF
NA,TRBJ1-4,TRBV5-1,NA,TGCGCCAGCAGCTTGGCGGGAGGCCAGAACGAAAAACTGTTTTTT,CASSLAGGQNEKLFF
NA,TRBJ2-1,TRBV15,NA,TGTGCCACCAGCAGATTAGGGTTAGGGTCAGGTGAGCAGTTCTTC,CATSRLGLGSGEQFF
NA,TRBJ2-3,TRBV6-5,NA,TGTGCCAGCAGGCAACAGGGTTCTAACACAGATACGCAGTATTTT,CASRQQGSNTDTQYF
NA,TRBJ2-7,TRBV19,NA,TGTGCCAGTAGACAGGGGGGGGAGCAGTACTTC,CASRQGGEQYF
TRBD1,TRBJ2-5,TRBV19,NA,TGTGCCAGTAGGAGACAGGGACGGGGTGAGACCCAGTACTTC,CASRRQGRGETQYF
NA,TRBJ1-2,TRBV10-3,once,TGTGCCATCAGTGAGTCGGGCGGGGGAGGCTACACCTTC,CAISESGGGGYTF
NA,TRBJ1-2,TRBV19,NA,TGTGCCAGTAGTATGAGGGCGGATAGGAACTATGGCTACACCTTC,CASSMRADRNYGYTF
NA,TRBJ2-1,TRBV20-1,NA,TGCCTGTCAGCGTCTTACAATGAGCAGTTCTTC,CLSASYNEQFF
TRBD2,TRBJ2-1,TRBV4-2,NA,TGTGCCAGCAGCCAAGAAGTTGGGGGAGGGCGATCCTACAATGAGCAGTTCTTC,CASSQEVGGGRSYNEQFF
NA,TRBJ1-4,TRBV2,few,TGTGCCAGCAATAAGGGGCTCAGGGAAAAACTGTTTTTT,CASNKGLREKLFF
NA,TRBJ1-5,TRBV19,NA,TGTGCCAGTAGTCAACTATCTCATCAGCCCCAGCATTTT,CASSQLSHQPQHF
NA,TRBJ2-3,TRBV7-2,NA,TGTGCCAGCAAAAATGCCTTCACAGATACGCAGTATTTT,CASKNAFTDTQYF
NA,TRBJ2-5,TRBV7-8,NA,TGTGCCAGCAGCTTAAGGAGTGTGCAGTACTTC,CASSLRSVQYF
TRBD2,TRBJ2-1,TRBV9,NA,TGTGCCAGCAGCGTAAGTTCCAGCGGGAGTCAGGGTGAGCAGTTCTTC,CASSVSSSGSQGEQFF
NA,TRBJ2-2,TRBV13,NA,TGTGCCAGCAGCTTAGGCCACCCCGTTGGGGAGCTGTTTTTT,CASSLGHPVGELFF
TRBD1,TRBJ1-5,TRBV6-1,NA,TGTGCCAGCAGTGAAGGGACAGGGGGCTTCAATCAGCCCCAGCATTTT,CASSEGTGGFNQPQHF
TRBD2,TRBJ2-3,TRBV5-4,NA,TGTGCCAGCAGCTTTAGCGGGAGACGCACAGATACGCAGTATTTT,CASSFSGRRTDTQYF
NA,TRBJ1-1,TRBV19,NA,TGTGCCAGTGGAGTACCCGAGGGTAGACTGGACACTGAAGCTTTCTTT,CASGVPEGRLDTEAFF
TRBD1,TRBJ1-1,TRBV4-1,NA,TGCGCCAGCAGCCATATACCGACAGGGTTGACTGAAGCTTTCTTT,CASSHIPTGLTEAFF
TRBD2,TRBJ2-1,TRBV7-9,NA,TGTGCCAGCTCCGCGGGAGGGACCTACAATGAGCAGTTCTTC,CASSAGGTYNEQFF
TRBD1,TRBJ1-3,TRBV10-3,NA,TGTGCCATCAGGGAGGACAGGGGTACGGAAAACACCATATATTTT,CAIREDRGTENTIYF
TRBD1,TRBJ1-5,TRBV19,NA,TGTGCCAGTAGTATGCTCGCGGGACAGCCGAATCAGCCCCAGCATTTT,CASSMLAGQPNQPQHF
TRBD2,TRBJ2-5,TRBV27,NA,TGTGCCAGCAGTCACGTAGCGGGAGGAGAGACCCAGTACTTC,CASSHVAGGETQYF
NA,TRBJ2-2,TRBV11-3,NA,TGTGCCAGCAGCTCCTACCGGGGAGGTACCGGGGAGCTGTTTTTT,CASSSYRGGTGELFF
NA,TRBJ2-1,TRBV5-1,NA,TGCGCCAGCACCCGGGACTCCTACAATGAGCAGTTCTTC,CASTRDSYNEQFF
NA,TRBJ1-4,TRBV21-1,NA,TGTGCCAGCAGCAAAATACCGGGAAAATGTCATCAACTGTTTTTT,CASSKIPGKCHQLFF
TRBD2,TRBJ2-3,TRBV28,NA,TGTGCCGCCGGGACTAGCGGGAGGAAAGGGTCAGATACGCAGTATTTT,CAAGTSGRKGSDTQYF
TRBD2,TRBJ2-3,TRBV5-4,NA,TGTGCCAGCAGCCCGGGACTAGCGGGAGGGCCCCGTCAAGATACGCAGTATTTT,CASSPGLAGGPRQDTQYF
NA,TRBJ1-5,TRBV10-3,NA,TGTGCCATCAGTGAGAGTAAGAGGAGCAATCAGCCCCAGCATTTT,CAISESKRSNQPQHF
NA,TRBJ2-2,TRBV27,NA,TGTGCCAGCAGTCCACATCAAAGGGAGCCCGGGGAGCTGTTTTTT,CASSPHQREPGELFF
NA,TRBJ1-3,TRBV9,NA,TGTGCCAGCAGCGTAAGGGAGGCTGGAAACACCATATATTTT,CASSVREAGNTIYF
NA,TRBJ1-4,TRBV5-4,NA,TGTGCCAGCAGCTTGTCAGGGGTTGAAAAACTGTTTTTT,CASSLSGVEKLFF
TRBD1,TRBJ2-5,TRBV11-2,NA,TGTGCCAGCAGCCGGGGACAGGGAGGACGGGAGACCCAGTACTTC,CASSRGQGGRETQYF
TRBD1,TRBJ1-2,TRBV13,NA,TGTGCCAGCAGCAAAAGACAGGGGTTGGGCTATGGCTACACCTTC,CASSKRQGLGYGYTF
TRBD2,TRBJ2-5,TRBV28,NA,TGTGCCAGCAACCGAGGGAGGGAAGAGACCCAGTACTTC,CASNRGREETQYF
TRBD1,TRBJ1-3,TRBV10-1,NA,TGCGCCAGCAGTCCGGGACAGAAAAACACCATATATTTT,CASSPGQKNTIYF
TRBD1,TRBJ1-2,TRBV28,NA,TGTGCCAGCAGCTATCCCGGGGACAGGGGGATCTATGGCTACACCTTC,CASSYPGDRGIYGYTF
NA,TRBJ2-4,TRBV2,NA,TGTGCCAGCAGTGAGGATGGACTACCAAAAAACATTCAGTACTTC,CASSEDGLPKNIQYF
NA,TRBJ2-7,TRBV5-1,NA,TGCGCCAGCAGCTGGGACCAGTCGCCGGCCGAGCAGTACTTC,CASSWDQSPAEQYF
NA,TRBJ1-5,TRBV6-1,NA,TGTGCCAGCAGTGAAATATCACAGCCCCAGCATTTT,CASSEISQPQHF
NA,TRBJ2-3,TRBV7-9,NA,TGTGCCAGCAGCCTTGGGGTGGATACGCAGTATTTT,CASSLGVDTQYF
TRBD1,TRBJ1-5,TRBV27,NA,TGTGCCAGCAGTCCTTGGACAGGGGCTTACAATCAGCCCCAGCATTTT,CASSPWTGAYNQPQHF
TRBD1,TRBJ2-7,TRBV9,NA,TGTGCCAGCAGCGTAGTGGACAGGGACCCCTACGAGCAGTACTTC,CASSVVDRDPYEQYF
NA,TRBJ2-7,TRBV5-1,NA,TGCGCCAGCAGCTTAGGACACCAGAGCTCCTACGAGCAGTACTTC,CASSLGHQSSYEQYF
TRBD1,TRBJ2-4,TRBV12-5,NA,TGTGCTAGTGGTTTCAACAGGGGCAACATTCAGTACTTC,CASGFNRGNIQYF
TRBD2,TRBJ2-2,TRBV5-4,NA,TGTGCCAGCAGCTTGGTGCGGGAGGGAACCGGGGAGCTGTTTTTT,CASSLVREGTGELFF
NA,TRBJ1-2,TRBV2,NA,TGTGCCAGCACCCCCGGGGCAGCGAACTATGGCTACACCTTC,CASTPGAANYGYTF
NA,TRBJ1-2,TRBV28,NA,TGTGCCAGCGGTCTTAACTATGGCTACACCTTC,CASGLNYGYTF
TRBD2,TRBJ2-1,TRBV5-4,NA,TGTGCCAGCAGCTTAAACAGCGGGATTTACAATGAGCAGTTCTTC,CASSLNSGIYNEQFF
TRBD2,TRBJ2-5,TRBV30,NA,TGTGCCTGGAGTCGAGCGACCGGGACTAGCGGGAGAGGAGGTATCGAGACCCAGTACTTC,CAWSRATGTSGRGGIETQYF